Shown below are 17 T cell receptor beta chains from a single sample sequenced in a study of blood T cell repertoires in COVID-19. The table came from immunoSEQ multiplex PCR; TCRdb's copy has only in-frame clones and leaves some out. Of some 42,000 clones in the sample, under 85% are singletons; the top ten hold 10% to 15%. The source material was peripheral blood. The receptors originated from a human donor in a cohort sampled during active COVID-19.

CDR3 sequence: CATSSWRTGVVEQYF. CDR3 nucleotide sequence: TGTGCCACCAGCAGTTGGAGGACCGGAGTAGTCGAGCAGTACTTC. The V call is TRBV15, the J call TRBJ2-7; a weak D match, TRBD2 (5 bases). CDR3 size: 15 residues. CDR1 LNHNV and CDR2 YYDKDF come from the germline V gene (reference sequence). Trimming stripped 3 bases from V and 6 bases from J, with 18 bases between. Full variable domain (rest looked up from reference TRBV15 and TRBJ2-7): DAMVIQNPRYQVTQFGKPVTLSCSQTLNHNVMYWYQQKSSQAPKLLFHYYDKDFNNEADTPDNFQSRRPNTSFCFLDIRSPGLGDTAMYLCATSSWRTGVVEQYFGPGTRLTVT.

CDR3 bases: TGTGCCAGCCTTCGGGGTTTTGCAACTAATGAAAAACTGTTTTTT. Residues: CASLRGFATNEKLFF. The chain links TRBV2 to TRBJ1-4; D ambiguous. V lost 8 bases to trimming and J lost 0 bases, with 13 bases between them. CDR1 is SNHLY, CDR2 FYNNEI, per germline. The CDR3 has 15 amino acids.

The genes are TRBV6-2 or TRBV6-3 and TRBJ2-1; tentatively, D is TRBD1 (6 bases). Trimming shortened V by 5 bases and J by 9 bases, and 14 bases separated the two germline ends. This CDR3 is built from 13 residues. CDR1 is MNHEY, CDR2 SVGEGT, per germline. The CDR3 coding sequence is TGTGCCAGCAGTAACAGGGAATCGAGTGAGCAGTTCTTC. Its protein product is CASSNRESSEQFF.

The chain joins TRBV5-1 to TRBJ2-1; TRBD2 agrees at 15 bases. This CDR3 comprises 17 residues. Germline trimming cut 3 bases from V and 9 bases from J; bases unmatched to any gene: 10. Germline CDR1 and CDR2: SGHRS and YFSETQ. CDR3 sequence reads: CASSSGLAGGPSVEQFF. For the CDR3, the DNA is TGCGCCAGCAGCTCCGGACTAGCGGGGGGGCCCTCGGTTGAGCAGTTCTTC.

J is TRBJ2-1 and V is TRBV3-1 (or the pseudogene TRBV3-2); D is undetermined. Looked up from germline, CDR1 is LGHDT and CDR2 is YNNKEL (reference sequence). V lost 0 bases and J 9 bases, leaving 9 bases between the germline ends. This CDR3 spans 13 amino acids. Written as DNA, the CDR3 is TGTGCCAGCAGCCAAGAGGCGGCTGGTGAGCAGTTCTTC. As protein: CASSQEAAGEQFF.

This chain links TRBV12-3 or TRBV12-4 with TRBJ1-2; 7 bases agree with TRBD1. The V segment lost 5 bases and the J segment 8 bases; nucleotides outside the gene matches: 5. The CDR3 runs 12 residues. This CDR3 is CASSGDSGGYTF. In DNA, the CDR3 is TGTGCCAGCAGTGGGGACAGCGGGGGCTACACCTTC.

This clone was observed a few times. In DNA, the CDR3 is TGTGCCAGCAGCCAAGTGGACAGGGTTGGCTATGGCTACACCTTC. Translation gives CASSQVDRVGYGYTF. The V and J genes are TRBV3-1 (or the pseudogene TRBV3-2) and TRBJ1-2; 8 bases are a match to TRBD1. Germline assignment: CDR1 LGHDT and CDR2 YNNKEL (reference sequence). V was clipped by 1 base and J by 4 bases; unmatched bases: 5. This CDR3 is built from 15 residues.

This chain joins TRBV28 and TRBJ1-1, with 8 bases lining up with TRBD1. Unmatched junction bases numbered 9, after V lost 2 bases and J lost 4 bases. CDR3 size: 16 residues. Germline V gene data show CDR1 as MDHEN and CDR2 as SYDVKM. The CDR3 sequence: CASSLGQGGTGTEAFF. The DNA of the CDR3 is TGTGCCAGCAGTTTAGGACAGGGCGGGACTGGCACTGAAGCTTTCTTT.

The J gene is TRBJ2-5, the V gene TRBV2; 8 nucleotides line up with TRBD1. CDR3 length equals 14 residues. Germline-derived CDR1 and CDR2 are SNHLY and FYNNEI. V was pared by 7 bases and J by 4 bases, with 8 bases of the junction left unmatched. CDR3 sequence reads: CASTRDRFGETQYF. For the CDR3, the DNA is TGTGCCAGCACCCGGGACAGGTTCGGAGAGACCCAGTACTTC.

This chain uses TRBV3-1 (or the pseudogene TRBV3-2) with TRBJ1-2, with TRBD1 as a possible D gene (6 bases). CDR3 length: 14 residues. Germline assignment: CDR1 LGHDT and CDR2 YNNKEL (reference sequence). V was trimmed by 1 base and J by 3 bases, leaving 9 bases between them. The CDR3: CASSQGNRDYGYTF. The CDR3, as DNA: TGTGCCAGCAGCCAAGGGAACAGGGACTATGGCTACACCTTC.

This chain uses TRBV6-5 with TRBJ2-1, with 12 bases matching TRBD2. CDR3 length: 14 residues. CDR1 MNHEY and CDR2 SVGAGI come from the germline V gene. The V segment lost 6 bases and the J segment 6 bases; nucleotides outside the gene matches: 3. The CDR3 region is CASRTSGGSNEQFF. The CDR3 coding sequence is TGTGCCAGCAGAACTAGCGGGGGGTCCAATGAGCAGTTCTTC.

The chain carries TRBV7-9 and TRBJ1-5; no clear D gene. The germline V gene has CDR1 SEHNR and CDR2 FQNEAQ (reference sequence). The CDR3 spans 15 residues. Deletions cut 5 bases from V and 1 base from J, with 12 bases between. The DNA for the CDR3 is TGTGCCAGCAGCCCGGAGGGCAGCAGCAATCAGCCCCAGCATTTT. Translating gives CASSPEGSSNQPQHF.

This chain links TRBV5-1 with TRBJ2-3, with TRBD2 matching over 7 bases. J gave up 6 bases and V 1 base, and 14 bases lay outside the gene matches. This CDR3 region has 17 residues. Germline V lookup: CDR1 SGHRS, CDR2 YFSETQ. CDR3 loop: CASSLPLTSGAGDTQYF. Written as DNA, the CDR3 is TGCGCCAGCAGCTTGCCTCTTACGAGCGGGGCTGGGGATACGCAGTATTTT.

For the CDR3, the DNA is TGTGCCATCAGTGAGTCACAGGGCTGGAACACTGAAGCTTTCTTT. This translates into CAISESQGWNTEAFF. The chain is built from TRBV10-3 and TRBJ1-1, with D possibly TRBD1 on 6 matching bases. Per germline, CDR1 ENHRY and CDR2 SYGVKD. This CDR3 is built from 15 residues. Trimming removed 0 bases at V and 1 base at J, with 9 bases between.

This clone was counted once. The CDR3 spells CASSFSNTQYF. CDR3 DNA: TGTGCCAGCAGCTTTAGCAATACGCAGTATTTT. The chain recombines TRBV7-2 with TRBJ2-3; D call uncertain. The CDR3 covers 11 residues. The V and J ends lost 3 bases and 7 bases respectively, with 5 bases between them. From germline, CDR1 is SGHTA and CDR2 FQGNSA.

This chain joins TRBV28 and TRBJ1-5; a possible D gene is TRBD1 (6 bases). V lost 6 bases and J lost 5, with 17 bases in between. Germline loops: CDR1 MDHEN, CDR2 SYDVKM. The CDR3 loop spans 15 amino acids. The CDR3 DNA reads TGTGCCAGCAGCCCGCCGCAGGGGTTCTATCAGCCCCAGCATTTT. Amino acids: CASSPPQGFYQPQHF.

V gene TRBV6-5 combines with J gene TRBJ1-5; TRBD1 matches 8 bases. J gave up 5 bases and V 8 bases, and 5 bases lay outside the gene matches. The CDR3 has 13 amino acids. In germline, CDR1 is MNHEY, CDR2 SVGAGI. CDR3 region: CASGQGIYQPQHF. The CDR3 coding sequence is TGTGCCAGCGGACAGGGAATTTATCAGCCCCAGCATTTT.